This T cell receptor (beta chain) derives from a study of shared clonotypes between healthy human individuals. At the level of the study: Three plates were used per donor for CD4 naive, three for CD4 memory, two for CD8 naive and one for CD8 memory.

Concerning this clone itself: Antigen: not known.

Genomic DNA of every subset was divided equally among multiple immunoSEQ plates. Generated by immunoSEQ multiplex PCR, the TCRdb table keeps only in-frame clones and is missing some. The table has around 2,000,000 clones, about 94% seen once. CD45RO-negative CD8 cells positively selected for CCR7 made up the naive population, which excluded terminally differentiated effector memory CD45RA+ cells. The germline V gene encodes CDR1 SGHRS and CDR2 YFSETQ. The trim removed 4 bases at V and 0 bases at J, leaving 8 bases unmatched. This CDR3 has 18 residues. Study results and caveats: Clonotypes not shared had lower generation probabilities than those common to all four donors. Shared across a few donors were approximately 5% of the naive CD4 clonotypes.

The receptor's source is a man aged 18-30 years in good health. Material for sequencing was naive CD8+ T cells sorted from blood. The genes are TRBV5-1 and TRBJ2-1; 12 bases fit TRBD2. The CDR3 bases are TGCGCCAGCAGCCTGGGACTAGCGGGTCCCTTCTCCTACAATGAGCAGTTCTTC. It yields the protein CASSLGLAGPFSYNEQFF.